Included here is one T cell receptor beta chain sequence, with context. This receptor's antigen is unknown. Base qualities were left out, and no much larger clone turns up one base away. These data are taken from a study of graft-versus-host responses after intestinal transplantation (dated by TCRdb to about 2021). With regard to the full study: Recipients received multivisceral, liver-intestinal, or isolated intestinal transplants. All recipients received anti-thymocyte globulin induction followed by maintenance tacrolimus and steroids for approximately 3 years. Graft-versus-host and host-versus-graft alloreactive T cell clones were tracked in the graft, circulation and bone marrow after intestinal transplantation using bulk TCR-beta CDR3 sequencing. To identify alloreactive clones, pre-transplant mixed lymphocyte reaction products were sequenced and then compared with unstimulated pre-transplant donor and recipient T cells. The cohort enrolled about two dozen intestinal transplant recipients, one of whom was a retransplant, and 3 patients without pretransplant specimens were excluded. A peak of at least 4% donor T cells among recipient peripheral blood mononuclear cells was the definition used for donor T cell macrochimerism. Rather than being sequenced by the commercial service, samples from a few later patients were sequenced in-house on an Illumina MiSeq and processed with MiXCR. Broader findings and caveats from the paper: Patients with donor T cell macrochimerism had high GvH to HvG T cell clonal ratios in their allografts. GvH clones were detected in recipient bone marrow, and some appeared earlier in ileal mucosa or blood, consistent with an intestinal mucosal origin. Peak levels of circulating GvH clones were associated with declines in HvG clones early after transplant. The conclusions were limited by the relatively low number and heterogeneity of the intestinal transplant patients.

Library prep was done by the immunoSEQ multiplex PCR assay. In most patients, genomic DNA was isolated using the Qiagen DNeasy Blood and Tissue Kit and sent frozen to Adaptive Biotechnologies for TCR sequencing. For most patients, genomic DNA was subjected to high-throughput TCR-beta CDR3 sequencing by Adaptive Biotechnologies. The original pipeline was this. TCR sequencing data were retrieved from Adaptive's ImmunoSEQ software for roughly 17 patients, whereas a few other patients were processed with MiXCR and VDJtools. To correct CD4 versus CD8 sorting errors, sequences present in both subsets at a frequency ratio below 5:1 were removed. Because the origin of CDR3 nucleotide sequences shared between donor and recipient could not be assigned, those sequences were removed. At least 2-fold expansion over unstimulated cells and a minimum CFSE-low frequency of 0.002% (template counts) or 0.001% (read counts) were required for clones to be classified as alloreactive. A clone was considered mappable if detected in the sequenced pre-transplant spleen, lymph node, or MLR CFSE-low populations of the donor or recipient. Cumulative frequency of alloreactive clones was calculated as a percentage of all sequences weighted by copy number. The table comes from immuneACCESS by way of TCRdb, which keeps in-frame sequences with V and J called. Part of the clones is missing from these tables; in studies checked, under half for an unresolved V gene and the rest for unknown reasons. V, J and clone size are taken as reported in that table, and D and trimming were inferred from the DNA itself. This sample gives roughly 70,000 clones in total; approximately 87% of them show up just once. The ten largest clones take up 0.39% of the sample.

V is clipped by 1 base and J by 0 bases, and the sequence between their germline boundaries is 7 bases long. CDR1 and CDR2, per the germline V gene (reference sequence), are SEHNR and FQNEAQ. The CDR3 holds 15 amino acids from the cysteine to the phenylalanine. Just CDR3 DNA is preserved here, 45 bases in frame from base 1. According to the study, the label for this sample's time point signals: cells obtained before transplantation from donor or recipient. CD3+CD4+ and CD3+CD8+ populations were FACS-sorted from unstimulated pre-transplant donor and recipient cells taken from spleen or lymph nodes. The source of this sequence is a human donor who was the organ donor for an intestinal transplant. Sequenced material: unstimulated CD4+ T cells sorted from spleen or lymph node cells, taken before transplant. The sequence joins TRBV7-9 to TRBJ1-5; the D gene lacks a confident call. The CDR3: CASSLGSFSNQPQHF. Here is the DNA: TGTGCCAGCAGCTTAGGTTCTTTTAGCAATCAGCCCCAGCATTTT. When the CDR3 is completed using the reference TRBV7-9 and TRBJ1-5 genes on either side, the full variable domain is DTGVSQNPRHKITKRGQNVTFRCDPISEHNRLYWYRQTLGQGPEFLTYFQNEAQLEKSRLLSDRFSAERPKGSFSTLEIQRTEQGDSAMYLCASSLGSFSNQPQHFGDGTRLSIL.